This TCR beta chain was documented in a study of radiotherapy plus CTLA-4 blockade in lung cancer. Repertoires were generated with immunoSEQ multiplex PCR, while TCRdb's copy carries only in-frame clones and drops some. The profile covers roughly 44,000 clones, with over 75% appearing a single time and about 7.2% taken by the ten largest. Germline lookup yields CDR1 LGHNA and CDR2 YSLEER. With 1 base removed from V and 8 bases from J, the gap between germline ends came to 6 bases. The CDR3 has 12 residues. The chain has TRBV4-3 and TRBJ2-1; D gene unclear. The TCR originated in a human donor with non-small cell lung cancer whose response to radiotherapy plus ipilimumab could not be evaluated. Material: peripheral blood, obtained from a patient treated with radiotherapy plus ipilimumab. As DNA, the CDR3 is TGCGCCAGCAGCCAAGGTTGGCATGAGCAGTTCTTC. The encoded protein is CASSQGWHEQFF.